A single sample is the source of the 23 T cell receptor beta chains below, sequenced in a study of tumor-infiltrating lymphocytes in primary liver carcinoma. The study extracted blood RNA from unsorted whole blood and also extracted germline DNA. TCR beta cDNA came from about 470 ng total RNA, primed with a constant-region primer. What produced the TCR beta libraries was three nested multiplex PCR rounds using slightly modified ARM-PCR. It was with TRBV1-TRBV30 forward primers and a C-beta reverse primer that the first two PCR rounds were run, at approximately 9 cycles each. MiXCR, run by TCRdb on the multiplex PCR reads, gives a single entry per CDR3 protein. Among about 350,000 distinct CDR3 sequences listed, around 60% were seen once. Sequencing used peripheral blood. The receptor source for this set is a man aged 35 to 55 with primary liver carcinoma and hepatitis B virus infection.

The chain couples TRBV6-2 or TRBV6-3 to TRBJ2-5; D possibly corresponds to TRBD1 (5 bases). The CDR3 totals 12 residues. Trimming left V 7 bases short and J 4 bases short, with 10 bases between. Germline V gene sequence: CDR1 MNHEY, CDR2 SVGEGT. CDR3 amino acids: CASTPQGETQYF. In DNA form, the CDR3 reads TGTGCCAGCACTCCCCAGGGAGAGACCCAGTACTTC.

Of note for this clonotype: One end of the junction varies from germline; a read error may be responsible. V is TRBV5-4 and J is TRBJ2-7, with D possibly TRBD2 on 5 matching bases. Germline CDR1 SGHNT, CDR2 YYREEE (reference sequence). This CDR3 region has 13 residues. The CDR3 nucleotides are TGTGCCAACAGCTTAGATTGGGAGAACGAACAATACTTC. This codes for CANSLDWENEQYF.

This clonotype appeared a single time. This may come from a read error, since a much larger clone is one base off. The conserved phenylalanine or tryptophan normally closing the CDR3 is absent here, so this likely arose from a read error. The chain links TRBV6-8 to TRBJ1-1; no firm D call. This CDR3 spans 10 amino acids. The germline V gene has CDR1 MNHGY and CDR2 SAAAGT. V gave up 5 bases and J gave up 8 bases, with 6 bases separating them. The CDR3 sequence is CASSRPEAFL. Here the CDR3 DNA reads TGTGCCAGCAGTAGACCGGAAGCTTTCCTT.

This clonotype was detected a few times. This chain connects TRBV14 to TRBJ2-3, with D maybe TRBD2 (6 bases). The CDR3 loop spans 15 amino acids. V lost 2 bases, J lost 0 bases, and 9 bases lay in between. The germline V gene encodes CDR1 SGHDN and CDR2 FVKESK. As DNA, the CDR3 is TGTGCCAGCAGCCAATTGGGGACTAGCACAGATACGCAGTATTTT. Translated, it gives CASSQLGTSTDTQYF.

The chain carries TRBV11-2 and TRBJ2-3, with a possible D match to TRBD2 (7 bases). V dropped 7 bases and J dropped 4 bases, with 15 bases sitting between them. The CDR3 consists of 14 residues. The germline CDR1 and CDR2 sequences are SGHAT and FQNNGV. The CDR3 protein is CASNFPGGSDTQYF. CDR3 bases: TGTGCCAGCAACTTTCCGGGGGGCTCAGATACGCAGTATTTT.

The CDR3 sequence is CASSSRYRDPNEQFF. The DNA of the CDR3 is TGTGCCAGCAGCTCCCGGTACAGGGATCCCAATGAGCAGTTCTTC. The V and J genes are TRBV6-5 and TRBJ2-1; D perhaps matches TRBD1 (6 bases). Trimming removed 6 bases at V and 6 bases at J, with 18 bases between. This CDR3 is built from 15 residues. Germline CDR1 is MNHEY and CDR2 is SVGAGI.

This clonotype appeared a few times. One junction end does not reproduce the germline sequence, and a read error may be involved. The V call is TRBV4-2, the J call TRBJ2-2; D unresolved. This CDR3 contains 14 residues. The germline V gene encodes CDR1 LGHNA and CDR2 YNFKEQ. CDR3 DNA sequence: TGTGTCAGCAGCCAAAACGGGAACACCGGGGAGCTGTTTTTT. It specifies CVSSQNGNTGELFF.

This clonotype was detected ten times or more. The gene calls are TRBV6-5 and TRBJ2-7; perhaps TRBD2 as D (5 bases). In germline, CDR1 is MNHEY, CDR2 SVGAGI. The V and J ends lost 1 base and 5 bases respectively, with 12 bases between them. The CDR3 runs 14 residues. CDR3 residues: CASSYFGDRDEQYF. The CDR3 DNA is TGTGCCAGCAGTTACTTCGGGGATCGGGACGAGCAGTACTTC.

Comments on this clonotype: In this CDR3 the conserved last residue, phenylalanine or tryptophan, is missing, so a read error is likely. This chain joins TRBV6-5 and TRBJ2-5, with 10 bases identical to TRBD1. Germline assignment: CDR1 MNHEY and CDR2 SVGAGI. CDR3 size: 15 residues. J lost 3 bases, V lost 6 bases, and 7 bases had no gene match. CDR3 bases: TGTGCCAGCAGCCAGTGGGACAGGGGAAAAGAGACCCAGTACTTG. Translated, it gives CASSQWDRGKETQYL.

To note about this clonotype: Since a much larger clone is just one base distant, this may be a read error. The V call is TRBV5-5, the J call TRBJ2-7; D is perhaps TRBD2 (5 bases). Germline V lookup: CDR1 SGHKS, CDR2 YYEKEE (reference sequence). Between the trimmed V and J ends, which lost 0 bases and 5 bases, there was a span of 12 bases. CDR3 length equals 14 residues. The CDR3 region has the DNA TGTGCCAGCAGCTTGGGAGGGCCTTGTGACGAGCAGTACTTC. Translation gives CASSLGGPCDEQYF. Full variable domain (outside the CDR3, taken from reference TRBV5-5 and TRBJ2-7): DAGVTQSPTHLIKTRGQQVTLRCSPISGHKSVSWYQQVLGQGPQFIFQYYEKEERGRGNFPDRFSARQFPNYSSELNVNALLLGDSALYLCASSLGGPCDEQYFGPGTRLTVT.

A note on this clonotype: A read error may be the cause here, since a much bigger clone is one base away. The V and J genes are TRBV4-2 and TRBJ2-5; D possibly corresponds to TRBD1 (6 bases). Germline V lookup: CDR1 LGHNA, CDR2 YNFKEQ. The CDR3 runs to 15 residues. Trimming shortened V by 2 bases and J by 5 bases, and 15 bases separated the two germline ends. CDR3 DNA sequence: TGTGCCAGCAGCCAATATAGGACAGCACGGGAGACCCAGTACTTC. It is translated as CASSQYRTARETQYF.

This clonotype was detected once. This may be a read error: a much more frequent sequence differs by one nucleotide. The chain joins TRBV4-3 to TRBJ1-4, with D perhaps matching TRBD1 (5 bases). Germline lookup yields CDR1 LGHNA and CDR2 YSLEER. V lost 2 bases and J lost 5, with 15 bases in between. The CDR3 covers 16 residues. The CDR3 DNA reads TGCGCCAGCAGCCAAATCTCCGGGACTTACAATGAAAAACTGTTTTTT. Amino acid sequence: CASSQISGTYNEKLFF.

Remarks on this clonotype: This may be a read error: a much more frequent sequence differs by one nucleotide. The rearrangement uses TRBV6-5 and TRBJ2-1; no clear D gene. Germline CDR1 is MNHEY and CDR2 is SVGAGI. V lost 0 bases and J lost 0, with 9 bases in between. The CDR3 sequence is 16 residues long. Here the CDR3 reads CASSYSKASSYNEQFF. CDR3 coding DNA: TGTGCCAGCAGTTACTCGAAGGCGAGCTCCTACAATGAGCAGTTCTTC.

This clonotype has only one observation. The J gene is TRBJ2-7, the V gene TRBV6-1, with TRBD1 as a possible D gene (6 bases). The V and J ends lost 7 bases and 0 bases respectively, with 19 bases between them. Germline values: CDR1 MNHNS, CDR2 SASEGT. The CDR3 covers 16 residues. In DNA form, the CDR3 reads TGTGCCAGCACCCCACGGTCGGAACAGGGCTCCTACGAGCAGTACTTC. Translating it yields CASTPRSEQGSYEQYF.

A remark on this clonotype: One end of the junction does not line up with germline, which may come from a read error. V gene TRBV13 combines with J gene TRBJ2-2, with a weak D call TRBD2 (5 bases). The germline V gene has CDR1 PRHDT and CDR2 FYEKMQ (reference sequence). This CDR3 has 18 residues. In nucleotides, the CDR3 is TGTACCAGCAGCTTAAGCAGTGAGAGGGTGGGAGACACCGGGGAGCTGTTTTTT. This gives the protein CTSSLSSERVGDTGELFF. The complete variable domain, with remaining parts taken from reference TRBV13 and TRBJ2-2, reads AAGVIQSPRHLIKEKRETATLKCYPIPRHDTVYWYQQGPGQDPQFLISFYEKMQSDKGSIPDRFSAQQFSDYHSELNMSSLELGDSALYFCTSSLSSERVGDTGELFFGEGSRLTVL.

About this clonotype: A single base separates this from a much larger clone, so it may be a read error. The V gene is TRBV5-5, the J gene TRBJ2-7; 9 nucleotides agree with TRBD1. From germline, CDR1 is SGHKS and CDR2 YYEKEE (reference sequence). There are 17 residues in the CDR3. CDR3 in amino acids: CASSSQLGTGSSHEQYF. CDR3 coding DNA: TGTGCCAGCAGCTCCCAATTGGGGACAGGGAGCTCCCACGAGCAGTACTTC.

The chain is built from TRBV12-3 or TRBV12-4 and TRBJ2-1; TRBD2 matches 9 bases. The CDR3 length is 19 residues. Germline trimming cut 4 bases from V and 7 bases from J; bases unmatched to any gene: 20. The CDR3 DNA sequence: TGTGCCAGCAGTTCCCACGCAAGGATTAGCGGGAGTGGGCGTAATGAGCAGTTCTTC. Translation: CASSSHARISGSGRNEQFF.

Many counts were recorded for this clonotype. V and J are TRBV28 and TRBJ2-3; perhaps TRBD1 as D (6 bases). Germline CDR1 and CDR2: MDHEN and SYDVKM. This CDR3 has 14 amino acids. Between the trimmed V and J ends, which lost 4 bases and 6 bases, there was a span of 14 bases. DNA for the CDR3: TGTGCCAGCAGTTCAACAGGGCATCCGGATACGCAGTATTTT. It codes for CASSSTGHPDTQYF.

The chain combines TRBV12-3 or TRBV12-4 with TRBJ1-1, with no clear D. The CDR3 runs 13 residues. V was trimmed by 3 bases and J by 5 bases, leaving 10 bases between them. Here the CDR3 reads CASSFHGRTEAFF. CDR3 nucleotide sequence: TGTGCCAGCAGTTTTCACGGGAGGACTGAAGCTTTCTTT.

This clonotype has a count of ten or more. V is TRBV6-2 or TRBV6-3 and J is TRBJ1-1, with D unresolved. V lost 2 bases and J lost 0, with 7 bases in between. The CDR3 runs 14 residues. Germline CDR1 is MNHEY and CDR2 is SVGEGT. The CDR3 nucleotides read TGTGCCAGCAGTTACCCGGCGATGAACACTGAAGCTTTCTTT. Translating it yields CASSYPAMNTEAFF.

This clonotype has just one count. A much larger clone differs by one base, so this may be a read error. The chain carries TRBV10-3 and TRBJ2-3, with 7 bases identical to TRBD1. CDR1 ENHRY and CDR2 SYGVKD come from the germline V gene. The J segment lost 4 bases and the V segment lost 7 bases, leaving 8 bases of the junction unmatched. This CDR3 is 14 amino acids long. The chain's CDR3 is CAITGEGASDTQYF. CDR3 DNA sequence: TGTGCCATCACCGGAGAGGGGGCATCAGATACGCAGTATTTT.

Notes on this clonotype: The CDR3 end shows no conserved phenylalanine or tryptophan, and so a read error is likely. Because the CDR3's place on the DNA is in doubt, the DNA is left out and the CDR3 is given as listed by TCRdb. The genes are TRBV11-3 and TRBJ2-2. Inclusive of both ends, the CDR3 amounts to 13 amino acids. Germline V CDR1 and CDR2: SGHNT, YENEEA. CDR3 sequence: CASSSNPTGELSL.

In this sample, this clonotype turned up once. A read error may be the cause here, since a much bigger clone is one base away. This chain uses TRBV4-1 with TRBJ1-6; D not resolved. The ends were cut back, 2 bases at V and 7 bases at J, with 9 bases in the middle. The CDR3 contains 14 residues. Germline CDR1 MGHRA, CDR2 YSYEKL. CDR3 protein: CASSQKWSNSPLHF. CDR3 DNA sequence: TGCGCCAGCAGCCAAAAGTGGTCAAATTCACCCCTCCACTTT.